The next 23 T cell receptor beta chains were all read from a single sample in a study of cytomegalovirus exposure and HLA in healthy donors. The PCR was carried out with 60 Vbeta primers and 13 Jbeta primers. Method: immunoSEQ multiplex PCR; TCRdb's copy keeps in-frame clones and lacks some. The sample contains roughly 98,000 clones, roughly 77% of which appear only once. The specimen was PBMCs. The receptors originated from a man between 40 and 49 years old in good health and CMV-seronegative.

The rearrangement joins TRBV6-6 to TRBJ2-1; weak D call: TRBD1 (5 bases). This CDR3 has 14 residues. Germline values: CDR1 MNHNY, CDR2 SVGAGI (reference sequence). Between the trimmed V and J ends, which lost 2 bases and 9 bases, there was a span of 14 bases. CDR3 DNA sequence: TGTGCCAGCAGTTACGGTGGGGCCCACCGTGAGCAGTTCTTC. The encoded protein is CASSYGGAHREQFF.

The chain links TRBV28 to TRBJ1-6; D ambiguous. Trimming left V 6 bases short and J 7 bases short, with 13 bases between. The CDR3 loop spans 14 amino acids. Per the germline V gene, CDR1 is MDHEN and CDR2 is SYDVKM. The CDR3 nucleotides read TGTGCCAGCAGGTCGTATGGAGGAAATTCACCCCTCCACTTT. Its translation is CASRSYGGNSPLHF.

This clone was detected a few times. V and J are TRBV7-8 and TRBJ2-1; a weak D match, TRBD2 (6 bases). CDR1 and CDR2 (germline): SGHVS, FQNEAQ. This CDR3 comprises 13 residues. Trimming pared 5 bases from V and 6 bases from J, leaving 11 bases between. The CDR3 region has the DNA TGTGCCAGCAGCAAAGGGACTGTCAATGAGCAGTTCTTC. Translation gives CASSKGTVNEQFF.

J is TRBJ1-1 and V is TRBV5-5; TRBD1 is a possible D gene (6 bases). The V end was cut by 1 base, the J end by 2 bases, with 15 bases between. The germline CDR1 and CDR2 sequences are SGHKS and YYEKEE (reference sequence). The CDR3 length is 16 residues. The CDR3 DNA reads TGTGCCAGCAGCTTGACGGGCTGGGGGCGCAACACTGAAGCTTTCTTT. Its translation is CASSLTGWGRNTEAFF.

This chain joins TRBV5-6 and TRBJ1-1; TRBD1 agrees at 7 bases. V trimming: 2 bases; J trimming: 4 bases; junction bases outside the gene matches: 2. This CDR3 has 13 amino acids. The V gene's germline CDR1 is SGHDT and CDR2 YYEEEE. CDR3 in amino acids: CASSFQGVTEAFF. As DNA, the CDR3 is TGTGCCAGCAGCTTCCAGGGGGTCACTGAAGCTTTCTTT.

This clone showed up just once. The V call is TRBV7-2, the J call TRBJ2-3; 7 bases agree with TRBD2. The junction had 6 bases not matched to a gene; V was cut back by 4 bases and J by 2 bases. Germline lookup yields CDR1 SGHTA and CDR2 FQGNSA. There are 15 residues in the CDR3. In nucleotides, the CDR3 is TGTGCCAGCAGCTCATGGGGGGGTCCCACAGATACGCAGTATTTT. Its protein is CASSSWGGPTDTQYF.

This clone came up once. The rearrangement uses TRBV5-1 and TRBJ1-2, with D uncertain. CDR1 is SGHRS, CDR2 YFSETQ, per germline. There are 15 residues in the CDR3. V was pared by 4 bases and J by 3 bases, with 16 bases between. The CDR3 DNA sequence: TGCGCCAGCAGCCCAGACGGGGAGTTGTACTATGGCTACACCTTC. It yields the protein CASSPDGELYYGYTF.

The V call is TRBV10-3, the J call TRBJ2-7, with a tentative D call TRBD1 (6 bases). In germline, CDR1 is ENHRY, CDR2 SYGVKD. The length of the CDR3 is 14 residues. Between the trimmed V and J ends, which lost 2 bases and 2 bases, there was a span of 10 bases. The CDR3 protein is CAISEGDMTYEQYF. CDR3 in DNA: TGTGCCATCAGTGAGGGGGACATGACCTACGAGCAGTACTTC.

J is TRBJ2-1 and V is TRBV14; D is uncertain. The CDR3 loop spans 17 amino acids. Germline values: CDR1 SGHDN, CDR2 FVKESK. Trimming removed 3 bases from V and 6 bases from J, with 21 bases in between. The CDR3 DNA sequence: TGTGCCAGCAGCCACCCGGAGCAGTCGGCCTTCTCCAATGAGCAGTTCTTC. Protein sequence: CASSHPEQSAFSNEQFF.

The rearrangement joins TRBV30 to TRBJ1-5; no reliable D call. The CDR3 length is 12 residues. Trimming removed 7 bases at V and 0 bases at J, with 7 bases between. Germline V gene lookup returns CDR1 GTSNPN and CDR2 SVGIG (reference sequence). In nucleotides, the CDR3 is TGTGCCTACTCAACTAGCAATCAGCCCCAGCATTTT. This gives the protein CAYSTSNQPQHF.

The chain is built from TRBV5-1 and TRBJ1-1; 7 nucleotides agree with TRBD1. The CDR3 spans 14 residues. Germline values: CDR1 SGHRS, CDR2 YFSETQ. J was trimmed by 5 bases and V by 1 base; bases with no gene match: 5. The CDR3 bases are TGCGCCAGCAGCTTGCGGCAGGGGGGAACTGAAGCTTTCTTT. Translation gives CASSLRQGGTEAFF.

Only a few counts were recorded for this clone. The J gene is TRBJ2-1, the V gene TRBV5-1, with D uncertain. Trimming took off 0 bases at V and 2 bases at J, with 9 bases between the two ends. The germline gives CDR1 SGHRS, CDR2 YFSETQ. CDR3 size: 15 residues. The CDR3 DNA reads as TGCGCCAGCAGCTTGGACTCGAATCCCTACAATGAGCAGTTCTTC. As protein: CASSLDSNPYNEQFF.

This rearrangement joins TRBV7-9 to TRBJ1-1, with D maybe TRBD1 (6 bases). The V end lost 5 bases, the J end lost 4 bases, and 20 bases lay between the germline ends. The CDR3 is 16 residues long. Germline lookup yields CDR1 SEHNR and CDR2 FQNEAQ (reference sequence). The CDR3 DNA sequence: TGTGCCAGCAGCGCCCCCACAGGGATCGGAACCACTGAAGCTTTCTTT. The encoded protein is CASSAPTGIGTTEAFF.

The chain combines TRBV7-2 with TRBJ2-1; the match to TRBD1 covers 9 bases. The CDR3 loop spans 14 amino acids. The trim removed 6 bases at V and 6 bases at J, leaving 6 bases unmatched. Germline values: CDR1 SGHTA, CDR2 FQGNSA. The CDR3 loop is CASRGTGISNEQFF. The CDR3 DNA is TGTGCCAGCAGGGGGACAGGGATCAGCAATGAGCAGTTCTTC.

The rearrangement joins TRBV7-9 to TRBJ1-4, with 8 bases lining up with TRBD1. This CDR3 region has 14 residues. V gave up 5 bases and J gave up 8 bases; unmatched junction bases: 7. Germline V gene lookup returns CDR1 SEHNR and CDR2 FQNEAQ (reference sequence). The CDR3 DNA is TGTGCCAGCAGCCCAGGACAGGGTAGAGAAAAACTGTTTTTT. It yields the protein CASSPGQGREKLFF. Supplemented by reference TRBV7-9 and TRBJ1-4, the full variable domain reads DTGVSQNPRHKITKRGQNVTFRCDPISEHNRLYWYRQTLGQGPEFLTYFQNEAQLEKSRLLSDRFSAERPKGSFSTLEIQRTEQGDSAMYLCASSPGQGREKLFFGSGTQLSVL.

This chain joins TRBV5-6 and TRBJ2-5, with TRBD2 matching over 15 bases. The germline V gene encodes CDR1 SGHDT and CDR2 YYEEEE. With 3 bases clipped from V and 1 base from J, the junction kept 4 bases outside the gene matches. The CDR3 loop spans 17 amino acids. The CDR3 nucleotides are TGTGCCAGCAGCTCGGGACTAGCGGGGGGCCTCCAAGAGACCCAGTACTTC. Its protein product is CASSSGLAGGLQETQYF.

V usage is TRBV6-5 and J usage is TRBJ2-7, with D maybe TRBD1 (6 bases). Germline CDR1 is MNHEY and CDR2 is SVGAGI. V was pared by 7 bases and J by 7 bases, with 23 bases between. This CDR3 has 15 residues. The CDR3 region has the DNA TGTGCCAGCATCGGCCTGGCGACAGGCAACCTGGAGCAGTACTTC. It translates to CASIGLATGNLEQYF.

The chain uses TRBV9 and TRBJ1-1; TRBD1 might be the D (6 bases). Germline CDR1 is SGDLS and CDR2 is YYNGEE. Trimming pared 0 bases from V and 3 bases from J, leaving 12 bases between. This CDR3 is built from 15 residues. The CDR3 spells CASSVGARGDTEAFF. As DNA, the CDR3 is TGTGCCAGCAGCGTAGGAGCCAGGGGAGACACTGAAGCTTTCTTT.

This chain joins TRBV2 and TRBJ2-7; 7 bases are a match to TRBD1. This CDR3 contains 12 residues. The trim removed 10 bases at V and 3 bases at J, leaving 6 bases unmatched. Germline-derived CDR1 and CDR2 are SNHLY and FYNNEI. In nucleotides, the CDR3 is TGTGCCAACCAAGACAGGGACTACGAGCAGTACTTC. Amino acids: CANQDRDYEQYF. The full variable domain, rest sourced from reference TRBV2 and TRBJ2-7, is EPEVTQTPSHQVTQMGQEVILRCVPISNHLYFYWYRQILGQKVEFLVSFYNNEISEKSEIFDDQFSVERPDGSNFTLKIRSTKLEDSAMYFCANQDRDYEQYFGPGTRLTVT.

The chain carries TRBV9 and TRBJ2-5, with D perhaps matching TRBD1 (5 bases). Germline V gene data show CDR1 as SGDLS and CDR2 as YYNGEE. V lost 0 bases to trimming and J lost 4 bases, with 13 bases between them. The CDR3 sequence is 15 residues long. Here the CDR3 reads CASSVVQGFPETQYF. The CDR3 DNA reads TGTGCCAGCAGCGTAGTGCAGGGTTTTCCAGAGACCCAGTACTTC. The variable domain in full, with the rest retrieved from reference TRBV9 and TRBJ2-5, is DSGVTQTPKHLITATGQRVTLRCSPRSGDLSVYWYQQSLDQGLQFLIQYYNGEERAKGNILERFSAQQFPDLHSELNLSSLELGDSALYFCASSVVQGFPETQYFGPGTRLLVL.

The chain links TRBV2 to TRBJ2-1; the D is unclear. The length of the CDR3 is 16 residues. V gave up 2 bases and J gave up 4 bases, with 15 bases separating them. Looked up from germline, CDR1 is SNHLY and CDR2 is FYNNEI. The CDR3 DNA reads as TGTGCCAGCAGTGAAACGCGGAATGTCGTATACAATGAGCAGTTCTTC. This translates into CASSETRNVVYNEQFF.

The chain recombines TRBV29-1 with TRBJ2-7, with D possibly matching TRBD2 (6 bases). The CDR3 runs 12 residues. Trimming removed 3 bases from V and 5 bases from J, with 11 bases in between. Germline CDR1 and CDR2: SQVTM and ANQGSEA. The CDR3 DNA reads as TGCAGCGTTGAGTATGGGACTCACGAGCAGTACTTC. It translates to CSVEYGTHEQYF.

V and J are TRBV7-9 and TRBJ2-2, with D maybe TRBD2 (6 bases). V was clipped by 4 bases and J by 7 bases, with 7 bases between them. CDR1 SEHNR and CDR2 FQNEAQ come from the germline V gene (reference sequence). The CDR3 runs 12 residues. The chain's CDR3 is CASSWGLGELFF. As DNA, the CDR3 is TGTGCCAGCAGCTGGGGACTCGGGGAGCTGTTTTTT. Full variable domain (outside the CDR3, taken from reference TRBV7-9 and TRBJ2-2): DTGVSQNPRHKITKRGQNVTFRCDPISEHNRLYWYRQTLGQGPEFLTYFQNEAQLEKSRLLSDRFSAERPKGSFSTLEIQRTEQGDSAMYLCASSWGLGELFFGEGSRLTVL.